This entry lists 24 T cell receptor beta chains sequenced from one sample in a study of CD8 T cells in Susac syndrome. It was with random hexamers that roughly 0.5 to 1 ug RNA was reverse transcribed. TCRdb analysed the immunoSEQ multiplex PCR reads with MiXCR anew, one entry per CDR3 protein. Counted here are approximately 190,000 distinct CDR3 sequences, 75% to 95% occurring once; the ten biggest clones make up around 0.1%. Sequencing was done on a sample of CD4+ T cells from PBMCs. The origin of the receptors is a human donor with Susac syndrome.

The chain links TRBV5-1 to TRBJ1-2, with D possibly matching TRBD1 (5 bases). The CDR3 is 15 residues long. The germline V gene has CDR1 SGHRS and CDR2 YFSETQ. Trimming stripped 4 bases from V and 0 bases from J, with 13 bases between. CDR3 in amino acids: CASSPWDRPNYGYTF. The CDR3 nucleotides are TGCGCCAGCAGCCCCTGGGACCGACCTAACTATGGCTACACCTTC.

The V and J genes are TRBV6-6 and TRBJ1-5; 11 positions match TRBD1. Trimming removed 6 bases from V and 4 bases from J; junction bases left unmatched: 5. The CDR3 has 15 residues. Germline CDR1 is MNHNY and CDR2 is SVGAGI (reference sequence). Here the CDR3 DNA reads TGTGCCAGCAGAGGACAGGGGGCCAGTAATCAGCCCCAGCATTTT. This gives the protein CASRGQGASNQPQHF.

The V gene is TRBV5-1, the J gene TRBJ2-7, with D tentatively TRBD2 (5 bases). Germline CDR1 and CDR2: SGHRS and YFSETQ. The V end was cut by 6 bases, the J end by 1 base, with 20 bases between. The CDR3 length is 16 residues. The CDR3 region is CASTLGAGSNSYEQYF. CDR3 DNA sequence: TGCGCCAGCACTCTGGGAGCAGGATCAAATTCCTACGAGCAGTACTTC.

This chain uses TRBV7-9 with TRBJ1-1; D is unresolved. V was cut by 10 bases and J by 1 base, with 13 bases left in between. CDR3 length equals 13 residues. Germline V gene data show CDR1 as SEHNR and CDR2 as FQNEAQ (reference sequence). For the CDR3, the DNA is TGTGCCACCCGATCGAACGAGAACACTGAAGCTTTCTTT. The encoded protein is CATRSNENTEAFF.

The CDR3 DNA follows: TGCAGTGCCGCCAACAGGAGGACTAGCGACACAGATACGCAGTATTTT. Its protein product is CSAANRRTSDTDTQYF. V usage is TRBV20-1 and J usage is TRBJ2-3, with 9 bases identical to TRBD2. The germline gives CDR1 DFQATT, CDR2 SNEGSKA (reference sequence). The CDR3 totals 16 residues. V dropped 6 bases and J dropped 2; count of bases not matched to a gene: 12.

The rearrangement links TRBV2 to TRBJ2-1; D is unclear. Germline CDR1 and CDR2: SNHLY and FYNNEI. CDR3 length equals 13 residues. The V gene lost 7 bases and the J gene lost 3 bases, with 10 bases spanning the gap. The CDR3 DNA follows: TGTGCCAGCAATAGGATTTACTACAATGAGCAGTTCTTC. This codes for CASNRIYYNEQFF.

The chain is built from TRBV28 and TRBJ1-4; 9 positions agree with TRBD1. The V segment lost 6 bases and the J segment 8 bases; nucleotides outside the gene matches: 7. The germline gives CDR1 MDHEN, CDR2 SYDVKM. The CDR3 is 14 residues long. CDR3 DNA: TGTGCCAGCAGAAATACAGGGGGCGGAGAAAAACTGTTTTTT. Its protein is CASRNTGGGEKLFF.

The chain uses TRBV12-3 or TRBV12-4 and TRBJ2-1; the D is unclear. The CDR3 loop spans 14 amino acids. Trimming took 2 bases from V and 5 from J, leaving 10 bases between them. The CDR3 bases are TGTGCCAGCAGTTTAAGGCACGACAACAATGAGCAGTTCTTC. Translating gives CASSLRHDNNEQFF.

This chain links TRBV5-1 with TRBJ1-5, with 9 nucleotides matching TRBD1. This CDR3 is built from 15 residues. Germline CDR1 and CDR2: SGHRS and YFSETQ. The V segment lost 0 bases and the J segment 5 bases; nucleotides outside the gene matches: 3. The CDR3 sequence: CASSLEGQGHQPQHF. CDR3 coding DNA: TGCGCCAGCAGCTTGGAGGGACAGGGACATCAGCCCCAGCATTTT.

This chain links TRBV19 with TRBJ2-2; TRBD2 matches at 7 bases. CDR1 is LNHDA, CDR2 SQIVND, per germline (reference sequence). The CDR3 totals 14 residues. V trimming: 7 bases; J trimming: 0 bases; junction bases outside the gene matches: 2. The CDR3 reads CASNGLANTGELFF. CDR3 DNA: TGTGCCAGTAACGGACTAGCGAACACCGGGGAGCTGTTTTTT.

CDR3 nucleotides: TGTGCCAGCAGCTTAAAACGCGGACACCTGTACCAAGAGACCCAGTACTTC. Its protein product is CASSLKRGHLYQETQYF. The chain recombines TRBV7-3 with TRBJ2-5, with a weak D call TRBD1 (5 bases). The CDR3 runs to 17 residues. V was pared by 1 base and J by 0 bases, with 15 bases between. Germline V gene data show CDR1 as SGHTA and CDR2 as FQGTGA.

The sample holds one count of this clonotype. This chain joins TRBV20-1 and TRBJ2-2, with D uncertain. V was clipped by 5 bases and J by 0 bases, with 10 bases between them. The CDR3 contains 14 residues. Germline V CDR1 and CDR2: DFQATT, SNEGSKA (reference sequence). The CDR3 region is CSARYLANTGELFF. As DNA, the CDR3 is TGCAGTGCTCGCTATCTAGCGAACACCGGGGAGCTGTTTTTT.

The V gene is TRBV9, the J gene TRBJ2-5; perhaps TRBD2 as D (7 bases). The V end lost 4 bases, the J end lost 3 bases, and 16 bases lay between the germline ends. CDR3 size: 15 residues. Germline V gene sequence: CDR1 SGDLS, CDR2 YYNGEE. The CDR3 sequence: CASSQRGGWKETQYF. The DNA for the CDR3 is TGTGCCAGCAGCCAGAGGGGGGGTTGGAAAGAGACCCAGTACTTC.

V is TRBV27 and J is TRBJ1-5; 8 nucleotides agree with TRBD1. There are 16 residues in the CDR3. From germline, CDR1 is MNHEY and CDR2 SMNVEV (reference sequence). Losses at the gene ends were 4 bases for V and 5 bases for J; bases not matched to a gene: 10. The CDR3 coding sequence is TGTGCCAGCAGTTACTACCCGACAGGGGCACATCAGCCCCAGCATTTT. Translation gives CASSYYPTGAHQPQHF.

Written as DNA, the CDR3 is TGCGCCAGCACTGCGGGAAATAATGAAAAACTGTTTTTT. It codes for CASTAGNNEKLFF. This sequence joins TRBV5-1 and TRBJ1-4; D is uncertain. Germline V CDR1 and CDR2: SGHRS, YFSETQ. Trimming removed 6 bases from V and 4 bases from J, with 10 bases in between. This CDR3 has 13 residues.

The gene calls are TRBV2 and TRBJ2-1; TRBD2 matches 7 bases. Per germline, CDR1 SNHLY and CDR2 FYNNEI. Unmatched junction bases numbered 20, after V lost 11 bases and J lost 10 bases. The CDR3 has 15 residues. The CDR3 DNA sequence: TGTGCCGGGGAGATAGGTGGCGGGGGTCCCACAGAGCAGTTCTTC. This codes for CAGEIGGGGPTEQFF. Complete variable domain (other parts from reference TRBV2 and TRBJ2-1): EPEVTQTPSHQVTQMGQEVILRCVPISNHLYFYWYRQILGQKVEFLVSFYNNEISEKSEIFDDQFSVERPDGSNFTLKIRSTKLEDSAMYFCAGEIGGGGPTEQFFGPGTRLTVL.

The chain is built from TRBV21-1 and TRBJ2-1. TRBV21-1 represents a pseudogene. CDR3 size: 15 residues. The CDR3 reads CASSKVLSSYNEQFF. In nucleotides, the CDR3 is TGTGCCAGCAGCAAAGTCCTTAGCTCCTACAATGAGCAGTTCTTC.

This chain joins TRBV6-2 or TRBV6-3 and TRBJ2-5; TRBD2 matches 9 bases. Germline V CDR1 and CDR2: MNHEY, SVGEGT. The CDR3 is 15 amino acids. After removal of 6 bases from V and 2 bases from J, the junction contained 7 bases not matched to a gene. In DNA form, the CDR3 reads TGTGCCAGCAGATTAGCGGGGGCCGAACAAGAGACCCAGTACTTC. This gives the protein CASRLAGAEQETQYF.

The chain recombines TRBV23-1 with TRBJ2-2; 7 nucleotides align to TRBD1. TRBV23-1 is an ORF, with its function uncertain. The CDR3 runs 15 residues. The J segment lost 4 bases and the V segment lost 10 bases, leaving 12 bases of the junction unmatched. The CDR3 region is CAILRRQGTTGELFF. The CDR3 DNA reads TGCGCCATCCTACGGAGACAGGGAACCACCGGGGAGCTGTTTTTT.

CDR3 bases: TGCAGTGCTAGTAAATGGGACAGGGCCGATGGCTACACCTTC. Translation gives CSASKWDRADGYTF. The V gene is TRBV20-1, the J gene TRBJ1-2; TRBD1 matches at 9 bases. Germline loops: CDR1 DFQATT, CDR2 SNEGSKA (reference sequence). This CDR3 contains 14 residues. Trimming removed 3 bases from V and 6 bases from J; junction bases left unmatched: 8.

The V and J genes are TRBV29-1 and TRBJ1-2; D is perhaps TRBD1 (5 bases). In germline, CDR1 is SQVTM, CDR2 ANQGSEA. This CDR3 is built from 14 residues. V dropped 4 bases and J dropped 4 bases, with 16 bases sitting between them. The CDR3 loop reads CSVAVRDAGYGYTF. CDR3 sequence (DNA): TGCAGCGTTGCAGTCAGGGACGCTGGCTATGGCTACACCTTC. The full variable domain, rest sourced from reference TRBV29-1 and TRBJ1-2, is SAVISQKPSRDICQRGTSLTIQCQVDSQVTMMFWYRQQPGQSLTLIATANQGSEATYESGFVIDKFPISRPNLTFSTLTVSNMSPEDSSIYLCSVAVRDAGYGYTFGSGTRLTVV.

This sequence joins TRBV28 and TRBJ2-7; TRBD2 agrees at 9 bases. This CDR3 is 15 amino acids long. Germline CDR1 and CDR2: MDHEN and SYDVKM. The J segment lost 1 base and the V segment lost 7 bases, leaving 8 bases of the junction unmatched. The CDR3 sequence: CASTRPTSGSYEQYF. In nucleotides, the CDR3 is TGTGCCAGCACTCGACCGACTAGCGGTTCCTACGAGCAGTACTTC.

The chain uses TRBV24-1 and TRBJ2-1; the match to TRBD1 covers 9 bases. J lost 3 bases, V lost 8 bases, and 1 base had no gene match. The germline gives CDR1 KGHDR, CDR2 SFDVKD. This CDR3 has 13 residues. The CDR3 sequence is CATKGQGYNEQFF. CDR3 sequence (DNA): TGTGCCACCAAGGGACAGGGCTACAATGAGCAGTTCTTC.

The rearrangement uses TRBV12-3 or TRBV12-4 and TRBJ1-5, with 9 bases lining up with TRBD1. The CDR3 covers 15 residues. Germline trimming cut 6 bases from V and 2 bases from J; bases unmatched to any gene: 5. The CDR3 reads CASRQTGGGNQPQHF. CDR3 bases: TGTGCCAGCAGACAAACAGGGGGCGGCAATCAGCCCCAGCATTTT.